Given below is one T cell receptor beta chain in context. V shed 1 base and J 0 bases; nucleotides not matched to a gene: 7. The CDR3 has 17 residues. The germline V gene has CDR1 KGHSH and CDR2 LQKENI. Time point specified: new active TB diagnosis, blood taken before or within 7 days of starting treatment. The data originate from a study of T cells in tuberculosis. Libraries were prepared by immunoSEQ multiplex PCR; TCRdb keeps only in-frame clonotypes and omits some of them. This sample has 30,000 to 40,000 clones; 93% occur once, and the top ten carry more than 9.5%. The sequenced sample was PBMCs, obtained at tuberculosis diagnosis. J is TRBJ1-1 and V is TRBV18; 8 bases match TRBD1. This receptor was taken from an adult with tuberculosis. CDR3 DNA: TGTGCCAGCTCACCACTGACAGGGGCACAAGTGAACACTGAAGCTTTCTTT. It is translated as CASSPLTGAQVNTEAFF.